These 3 T cell receptor beta chains were all obtained from the same sample, sequenced in a study of Ad26.COV2.S vaccination and SARS-CoV-2 variants. TCRdb's copy holds only in-frame clones and misses some; the assay was immunoSEQ multiplex PCR. Of around 250,000 clones in the sample, around 87% were seen once. Treatment denoted: some 20 received Ad26.COV2.S at low or high dose, single or two shots; roughly five received placebo; per-sample allocation not given. Samples came from day 63 after the first vaccine or placebo injection. The sample was peripheral blood, taken in a trial of Ad26.COV2.S vaccine versus placebo. The receptors come from a person aged 18-60 years who received the Ad26.COV2.S COVID-19 vaccine or a placebo.

The CDR3 nucleotides read TGTGCCAGCAGCTTAGAAAGGAGACTCCAAGGGACGCAGTATTTT. Translated: CASSLERRLQGTQYF. The chain recombines TRBV7-2 with TRBJ2-3, with D unresolved. The germline V gene encodes CDR1 SGHTA and CDR2 FQGNSA. This CDR3 has 15 residues. The V gene lost 1 base and the J gene lost 9 bases, with 17 bases spanning the gap.

The chain has TRBV18 and TRBJ1-2, with D maybe TRBD1 (6 bases). The V gene lost 4 bases and the J gene lost 1 base, with 13 bases spanning the gap. The CDR3 has 15 amino acids. The germline gives CDR1 KGHSH, CDR2 LQKENI. Written as DNA, the CDR3 is TGTGCCAGCTCACGAGGACAGATGTATAACTATGGCTACACCTTC. It encodes CASSRGQMYNYGYTF.

The rearrangement links TRBV2 to TRBJ2-2; no clear D. V shed 8 bases and J shed 3 bases, with 7 bases lying between them. CDR1 SNHLY and CDR2 FYNNEI come from the germline V gene. The CDR3 is 12 residues long. The CDR3 loop is CASSSDTGELFF. The CDR3 DNA is TGTGCCAGCTCGTCCGACACCGGGGAGCTGTTTTTT.